The entry below gives a single T cell receptor beta chain sequence along with its context. Its cognate antigen is unknown. The V gene's germline CDR1 is MNHEY and CDR2 SMNVEV (reference sequence). V dropped 3 bases and J dropped 2 bases, with 11 bases sitting between them. The CDR3 extends over 15 amino acids. The sample comes from a study of shared clonotypes between healthy human individuals. Study-level points and caveats: It was expected that sequencing depth would affect clonotype sharing among donors.

The donors were adults (healthy and HIV-negative) with no recent acute infections or vaccinations. The protocol was immunoSEQ multiplex PCR, while the TCRdb copy is restricted to in-frame clones and leaves out a portion. This table has fewer than 1.6 million clones, 98% to 99% appearing once. This sequence joins TRBV27 and TRBJ1-5; D uncertain. The sequenced sample was naive CD4+ T cells sorted from blood. The subset was: CD45RA+ positively selected. This sequence was found in a man aged 25 to 40 in good health. The CDR3 DNA reads as TGTGCCAGCAGTTTTCGCTCGCTTGGCAATCAGCCCCAGCATTTT. Encoded protein: CASSFRSLGNQPQHF.